These 32 T cell receptor beta chains came from one sample sequenced in a study of blood T cell repertoires in COVID-19. This table comes from immunoSEQ multiplex PCR, and its TCRdb copy is limited to in-frame clones, with some not included. The sample yields 45,000 or so clones, over 80% seen once. The sequencing sample was made of peripheral blood. Source of these receptors: a man older than 75 in a cohort sampled during active COVID-19.

The chain combines TRBV5-1 with TRBJ2-3; 10 bases fit TRBD2. J was trimmed by 2 bases and V by 0 bases; bases with no gene match: 6. CDR1 and CDR2 from the germline V gene are SGHRS and YFSETQ. The CDR3 contains 17 residues. The CDR3 protein is CASSLAIAGGPTDTQYF. The CDR3 coding sequence is TGCGCCAGCAGCTTGGCGATAGCGGGAGGACCCACAGATACGCAGTATTTT. The variable domain in full, completed from reference TRBV5-1 and TRBJ2-3, reads KAGVTQTPRYLIKTRGQQVTLSCSPISGHRSVSWYQQTPGQGLQFLFEYFSETQRNKGNFPGRFSGRQFSNSRSEMNVSTLELGDSALYLCASSLAIAGGPTDTQYFGPGTRLTVL.

This clone was seen once. J is TRBJ2-7 and V is TRBV7-8, with unresolved D. This CDR3 is built from 14 residues. V was pared by 5 bases and J by 0 bases, with 11 bases between. Germline V gene sequence: CDR1 SGHVS, CDR2 FQNEAQ. CDR3 amino acids: CASSPRGSSYEQYF. Here the CDR3 DNA reads TGTGCCAGCAGCCCCCGCGGAAGCTCCTACGAGCAGTACTTC.

The rearrangement joins TRBV4-3 to TRBJ1-1, with 11 bases that match TRBD1. CDR3 length: 13 residues. The V gene's germline CDR1 is LGHNA and CDR2 YSLEER. J lost 8 bases, V lost 4 bases, and 3 bases had no gene match. Here the CDR3 DNA reads TGCGCCAGCAGCCCAGGACAGGGGGCCGAAGCTTTCTTT. It yields the protein CASSPGQGAEAFF.

This clone has just one count. The V and J genes are TRBV5-1 and TRBJ2-5; TRBD2 is a possible D gene (5 bases). The V end lost 2 bases, the J end lost 6 bases, and 11 bases lay between the germline ends. Germline assignment: CDR1 SGHRS and CDR2 YFSETQ. This CDR3 is built from 13 residues. CDR3 bases: TGCGCCAGCAGCTTAGAGGGTCTAAAGACCCAGTACTTC. It yields the protein CASSLEGLKTQYF.

V usage is TRBV7-2 and J usage is TRBJ1-5; no clear D. Trimming cost V 5 bases and J 0 bases, with 11 bases left between them. Germline CDR1 SGHTA, CDR2 FQGNSA. The length of the CDR3 is 15 residues. The DNA for the CDR3 is TGTGCCAGCAGCCTTGGGAGCTATAGCAATCAGCCCCAGCATTTT. Residues: CASSLGSYSNQPQHF.

This clone came up a few times. V usage is TRBV3-1 (or the pseudogene TRBV3-2) and J usage is TRBJ1-5, with 11 nucleotides matching TRBD1. The trim removed 4 bases at V and 4 bases at J, leaving 12 bases unmatched. The CDR3 has 18 residues. Germline V gene sequence: CDR1 LGHDT, CDR2 YNNKEL (reference sequence). CDR3 amino acids: CASSRGTGTGGLNQPQHF. CDR3 sequence (DNA): TGTGCCAGCAGCCGCGGAACCGGGACAGGGGGACTTAATCAGCCCCAGCATTTT.

This chain links TRBV18 with TRBJ1-6; D is ambiguous. The germline V gene has CDR1 KGHSH and CDR2 LQKENI. Deletions cut 5 bases from V and 0 bases from J, with 8 bases between. The CDR3 has 15 amino acids. The CDR3 protein is CASSRESSYNSPLHF. CDR3 coding DNA: TGTGCCAGCTCAAGGGAGAGCTCCTATAATTCACCCCTCCACTTT.

V and J are TRBV30 and TRBJ2-2, with 8 positions matching TRBD2. Germline CDR1 is GTSNPN and CDR2 is SVGIG (reference sequence). Trimming took 1 base from V and 2 from J; bases not matched to a gene: 12. The CDR3 sequence is 18 residues long. As DNA, the CDR3 is TGTGCCTGGAGTGCCTTTGGGCGGGGGGCCCGAAACACCGGGGAGCTGTTTTTT. This translates into CAWSAFGRGARNTGELFF.

In this sample, this clone is medium-sized (0.01 to 0.1%). The chain carries TRBV5-1 and TRBJ2-7; weak D call: TRBD2 (6 bases). The CDR3 contains 17 residues. The V gene's germline CDR1 is SGHRS and CDR2 YFSETQ. With 4 bases removed from V and 1 base from J, the gap between germline ends came to 21 bases. The CDR3 DNA follows: TGCGCCAGCAGCCCCCCTCATCCGTCGGGAGAATCCTACGAGCAGTACTTC. Its translation is CASSPPHPSGESYEQYF.

CDR3 region: CASSSVGQGVSPLHF. CDR3 nucleotides: TGTGCCAGCAGCTCGGTGGGACAGGGGGTTTCACCCCTCCACTTT. This sequence joins TRBV5-4 and TRBJ1-6, with 11 bases matching TRBD1. Trimming took 3 bases from V and 9 from J; bases not matched to a gene: 5. CDR3 length: 15 residues. CDR1 is SGHNT, CDR2 YYREEE, per germline (reference sequence).

The chain carries TRBV5-1 and TRBJ1-4; no clear D. This CDR3 region has 15 residues. Trimming took 5 bases from V and 6 from J, leaving 17 bases between them. The germline CDR1 and CDR2 sequences are SGHRS and YFSETQ. The CDR3 region has the DNA TGCGCCAGCAGATTACTCTTTAACGAGGATGAAAAACTGTTTTTT. This sequence encodes CASRLLFNEDEKLFF.

V gene TRBV27 combines with J gene TRBJ2-3; D not resolved. The CDR3 loop spans 15 amino acids. CDR1 is MNHEY, CDR2 SMNVEV, per germline (reference sequence). V lost 2 bases to trimming and J lost 2 bases, with 11 bases between them. The CDR3, as DNA: TGTGCCAGCAGTTTAACCTCCCTAGTCACAGATACGCAGTATTTT. Protein sequence: CASSLTSLVTDTQYF.

This clone was detected a few times. The chain uses TRBV4-2 and TRBJ1-2; no firm D call. From germline, CDR1 is LGHNA and CDR2 YNFKEQ. CDR3 length: 16 residues. V dropped 0 bases and J dropped 7 bases, with 18 bases sitting between them. CDR3 bases: TGTGCCAGCAGCCAAGATACTGGGCTACGGGAGGGTGGCTACACCTTC. It codes for CASSQDTGLREGGYTF.

J is TRBJ2-2 and V is TRBV6-5, with D unresolved. CDR3 length: 13 amino acids. Trimming left V 6 bases short and J 3 bases short, with 8 bases between. CDR1 is MNHEY and CDR2 is SVGAGI in the germline V gene. The CDR3 here is CASRSRYTGELFF. The CDR3 DNA is TGTGCCAGCAGGAGTCGTTACACCGGGGAGCTGTTTTTT.

This sequence joins TRBV19 and TRBJ2-1, with TRBD2 matching 13 bases. Germline lookup yields CDR1 LNHDA and CDR2 SQIVND (reference sequence). The J segment lost 7 bases and the V segment lost 4 bases, leaving 10 bases of the junction unmatched. This CDR3 contains 17 residues. The chain's CDR3 is CASSTRTGTSGINEQFF. Here the CDR3 DNA reads TGTGCCAGTAGTACCAGGACCGGGACTAGCGGGATAAATGAGCAGTTCTTC.

The chain combines TRBV5-1 with TRBJ2-7, with TRBD2 identical over 11 bases. J gave up 5 bases and V 0 bases, and 7 bases lay outside the gene matches. From germline, CDR1 is SGHRS and CDR2 YFSETQ. The CDR3 sequence is 16 residues long. The CDR3 sequence is CASSLAGLAAYDEQYF. The CDR3 coding sequence is TGCGCCAGCAGCTTGGCGGGACTAGCGGCCTACGACGAGCAGTACTTC.

The chain uses TRBV28 and TRBJ2-7; 8 bases are a match to TRBD1. CDR3 length: 15 residues. Germline V CDR1 and CDR2: MDHEN, SYDVKM. Trimming at V came to 6 bases and at J to 3 bases, leaving 10 bases not matched to a gene. CDR3 nucleotides: TGTGCCAGCAGGCCCGTTGACAGGGGTATCTACGAGCAGTACTTC. Protein sequence: CASRPVDRGIYEQYF.

The genes are TRBV6-5 and TRBJ2-2; a weak D match, TRBD2 (6 bases). With 3 bases removed from V and 3 bases from J, the gap between germline ends came to 11 bases. Per the germline V gene, CDR1 is MNHEY and CDR2 is SVGAGI. The CDR3 runs to 15 residues. CDR3 region: CASSYRGIYTGELFF. The CDR3 DNA reads as TGTGCCAGCAGTTATCGGGGGATATACACCGGGGAGCTGTTTTTT.

The V call is TRBV9, the J call TRBJ1-6, with 8 bases that match TRBD1. Unmatched junction bases numbered 7, after V lost 5 bases and J lost 3 bases. CDR3 length: 16 residues. The germline gives CDR1 SGDLS, CDR2 YYNGEE. The CDR3 region has the DNA TGTGCCAGCAGTGGGCACGACAGGGGCTATAATTCACCCCTCCACTTT. Protein sequence: CASSGHDRGYNSPLHF.

The genes are TRBV5-8 and TRBJ1-4, with TRBD1 identical over 7 bases. The V and J ends lost 4 bases and 4 bases, in that order; junction bases with no gene match: 4. Germline CDR1 SGHTS, CDR2 YDEGEE. This CDR3 has 14 amino acids. The CDR3 here is CASSLGQINEKLFF. CDR3 nucleotide sequence: TGTGCCAGCAGCCTGGGACAGATTAATGAAAAACTGTTTTTT.

The V call is TRBV5-4, the J call TRBJ2-5, with 9 bases matching TRBD2. The V and J ends lost 0 bases and 5 bases, in that order; junction bases with no gene match: 2. The germline gives CDR1 SGHNT, CDR2 YYREEE (reference sequence). The CDR3 totals 14 residues. The CDR3 loop reads CASSLEREAETQYF. The CDR3 DNA reads TGTGCCAGCAGCTTGGAGCGGGAGGCGGAGACCCAGTACTTC.

The J gene is TRBJ2-1, the V gene TRBV18; 8 nucleotides match TRBD1. Germline assignment: CDR1 KGHSH and CDR2 LQKENI. This CDR3 region has 14 residues. Trimming removed 6 bases from V and 6 bases from J; junction bases left unmatched: 7. The CDR3 nucleotides read TGTGCCAGCTCTCAGGGACAGGTAGTCAATGAGCAGTTCTTC. It codes for CASSQGQVVNEQFF.

V and J are TRBV3-1 (or the pseudogene TRBV3-2) and TRBJ2-2, with TRBD2 identical over 7 bases. The V and J ends lost 5 bases and 5 bases, in that order; junction bases with no gene match: 2. There are 13 residues in the CDR3. Per the germline V gene, CDR1 is LGHDT and CDR2 is YNNKEL (reference sequence). The CDR3 sequence is CASSWGGTGELFF. CDR3 coding DNA: TGTGCCAGCAGCTGGGGGGGGACCGGGGAGCTGTTTTTT.

By share, this clone ranks as medium-sized. The chain combines TRBV28 with TRBJ2-1, with 8 bases fitting TRBD2. The CDR3 spans 14 residues. J gave up 8 bases and V 4 bases, and 7 bases lay outside the gene matches. Per germline, CDR1 MDHEN and CDR2 SYDVKM. CDR3 amino acids: CASSSGGPIHEQFF. CDR3 nucleotides: TGTGCCAGCAGTTCGGGGGGGCCAATCCATGAGCAGTTCTTC.

The chain carries TRBV5-6 and TRBJ2-5; the match to TRBD2 covers 10 bases. CDR1 SGHDT and CDR2 YYEEEE come from the germline V gene. The V segment lost 4 bases and the J segment 5 bases; nucleotides outside the gene matches: 17. The CDR3 consists of 18 residues. The CDR3 reads CASSPGGPSGGLGETQYF. The CDR3 DNA follows: TGTGCCAGCAGCCCGGGGGGCCCTAGCGGGGGCCTTGGGGAGACCCAGTACTTC. Using reference TRBV5-6 and TRBJ2-5 for the parts outside the CDR3, the full variable domain is DAGVTQSPTHLIKTRGQQVTLRCSPKSGHDTVSWYQQALGQGPQFIFQYYEEEERQRGNFPDRFSGHQFPNYSSELNVNALLLGDSALYLCASSPGGPSGGLGETQYFGPGTRLLVL.

The V and J genes are TRBV5-8 and TRBJ2-7; D unresolved. With 4 bases removed from V and 12 bases from J, the gap between germline ends came to 17 bases. Germline V gene sequence: CDR1 SGHTS, CDR2 YDEGEE. CDR3 size: 12 residues. The CDR3 region is CASSQSTMVGYF. CDR3 nucleotides: TGTGCCAGCAGCCAGTCCACTATGGTTGGGTACTTC.

The chain's CDR3 is CASSLASGREETQYF. The DNA for the CDR3 is TGCGCCAGCAGCTTGGCTAGCGGGAGGGAAGAGACCCAGTACTTC. This chain connects TRBV5-1 to TRBJ2-5, with 12 bases fitting TRBD2. Germline-derived CDR1 and CDR2 are SGHRS and YFSETQ. CDR3 length equals 15 residues. V lost 0 bases and J lost 3; bases outside the gene matches: 0.

V gene TRBV6-2 or TRBV6-3 combines with J gene TRBJ1-1; no definite D call. Trimming removed 4 bases at V and 2 bases at J, with 2 bases between. Germline CDR1 MNHEY, CDR2 SVGEGT. The CDR3 contains 11 residues. The CDR3 DNA sequence: TGTGCCAGCAGTTCTAACACTGAAGCTTTCTTT. Translated, it gives CASSSNTEAFF.

This sequence joins TRBV2 and TRBJ1-5, with TRBD1 as a possible D gene (5 bases). From germline, CDR1 is SNHLY and CDR2 FYNNEI. Trimming shortened V by 7 bases and J by 7 bases, and 14 bases separated the two germline ends. CDR3 size: 13 residues. The CDR3 loop reads CASNGREGQPQHF. In nucleotides, the CDR3 is TGTGCCAGCAACGGCAGGGAAGGGCAGCCCCAGCATTTT.

This clone was counted between two and nine times. The chain has TRBV6-1 and TRBJ2-2; TRBD2 matches at 7 bases. CDR1 is MNHNS and CDR2 is SASEGT in the germline V gene. This CDR3 is 15 amino acids long. The J segment lost 3 bases and the V segment lost 3 bases, leaving 4 bases of the junction unmatched. The CDR3 here is CASSDAGVDTGELFF. CDR3 nucleotides: TGTGCCAGCAGTGACGCGGGAGTTGACACCGGGGAGCTGTTTTTT.

In this sample, this clone turned up a few times. The chain recombines TRBV30 with TRBJ2-7; TRBD1 matches 10 bases. The CDR3 has 14 residues. V was pared by 0 bases and J by 3 bases, with 2 bases of the junction left unmatched. Germline V gene data show CDR1 as GTSNPN and CDR2 as SVGIG (reference sequence). DNA for the CDR3: TGTGCCTGGAGTGTACGGACAGGGGGCTACGAGCAGTACTTC. Its translation: CAWSVRTGGYEQYF.

The chain joins TRBV4-1 to TRBJ1-4; D uncertain. V was trimmed by 1 base and J by 6 bases, leaving 3 bases between them. Germline V CDR1 and CDR2: MGHRA, YSYEKL. The CDR3 contains 12 residues. The chain's CDR3 is CASSQVYEKLFF. The CDR3 DNA reads TGCGCCAGCAGCCAAGTCTATGAAAAACTGTTTTTT.